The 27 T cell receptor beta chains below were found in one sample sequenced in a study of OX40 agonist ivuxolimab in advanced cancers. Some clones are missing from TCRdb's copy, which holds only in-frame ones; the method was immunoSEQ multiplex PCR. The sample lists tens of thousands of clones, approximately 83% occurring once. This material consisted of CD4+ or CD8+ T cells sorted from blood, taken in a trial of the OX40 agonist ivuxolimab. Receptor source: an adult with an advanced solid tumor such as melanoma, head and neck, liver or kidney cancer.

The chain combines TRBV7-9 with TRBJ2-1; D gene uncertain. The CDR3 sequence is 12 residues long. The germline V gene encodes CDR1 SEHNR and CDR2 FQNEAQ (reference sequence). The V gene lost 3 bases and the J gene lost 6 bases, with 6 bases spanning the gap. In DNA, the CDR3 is TGTGCCAGCAGCTTTCAGTCCAATGAGCAGTTCTTC. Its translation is CASSFQSNEQFF.

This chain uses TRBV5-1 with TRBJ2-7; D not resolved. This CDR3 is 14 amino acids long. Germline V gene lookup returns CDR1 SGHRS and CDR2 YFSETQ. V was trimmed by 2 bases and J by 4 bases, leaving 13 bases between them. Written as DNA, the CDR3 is TGCGCCAGCAGCTTCCGAGGTGGCAAATACGAGCAGTACTTC. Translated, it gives CASSFRGGKYEQYF.

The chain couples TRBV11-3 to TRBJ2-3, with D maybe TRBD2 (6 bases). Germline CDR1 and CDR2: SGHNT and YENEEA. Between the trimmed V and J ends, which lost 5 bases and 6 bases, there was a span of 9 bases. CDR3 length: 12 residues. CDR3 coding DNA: TGTGCCAGCAGCGCCCGGGGGGATACGCAGTATTTT. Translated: CASSARGDTQYF.

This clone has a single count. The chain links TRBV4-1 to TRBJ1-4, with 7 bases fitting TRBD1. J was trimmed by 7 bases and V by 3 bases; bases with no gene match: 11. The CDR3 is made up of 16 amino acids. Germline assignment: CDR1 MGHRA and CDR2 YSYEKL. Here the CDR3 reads CASSQVTGTAGEKLFF. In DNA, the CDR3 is TGCGCCAGCAGCCAGGTGACCGGGACAGCGGGTGAAAAACTGTTTTTT.

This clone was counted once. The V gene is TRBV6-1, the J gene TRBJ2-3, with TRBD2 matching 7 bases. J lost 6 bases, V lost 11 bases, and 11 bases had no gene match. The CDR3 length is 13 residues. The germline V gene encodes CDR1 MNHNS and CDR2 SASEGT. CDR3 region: CAGWGGNRDTQYF. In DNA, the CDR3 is TGTGCCGGTTGGGGGGGTAATAGGGATACGCAGTATTTT.

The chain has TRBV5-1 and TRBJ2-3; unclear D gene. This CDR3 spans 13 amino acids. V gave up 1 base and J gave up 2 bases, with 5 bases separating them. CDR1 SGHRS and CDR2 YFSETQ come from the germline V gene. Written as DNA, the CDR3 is TGCGCCAGCAGCTTGAGGGCCACAGATACGCAGTATTTT. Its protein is CASSLRATDTQYF.

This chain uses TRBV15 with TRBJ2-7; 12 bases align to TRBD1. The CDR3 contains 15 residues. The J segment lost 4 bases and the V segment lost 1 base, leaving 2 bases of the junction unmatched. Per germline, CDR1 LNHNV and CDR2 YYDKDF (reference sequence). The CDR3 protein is CATSRGGQGAYEQYF. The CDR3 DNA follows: TGTGCCACCAGCAGAGGGGGACAGGGGGCTTACGAGCAGTACTTC.

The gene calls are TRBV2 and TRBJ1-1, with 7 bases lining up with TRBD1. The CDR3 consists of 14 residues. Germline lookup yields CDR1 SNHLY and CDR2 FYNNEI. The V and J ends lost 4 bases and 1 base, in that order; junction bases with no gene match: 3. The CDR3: CASSVRDRNTEAFF. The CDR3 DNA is TGTGCCAGCAGTGTCCGGGACAGGAACACTGAAGCTTTCTTT. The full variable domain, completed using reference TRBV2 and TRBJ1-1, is EPEVTQTPSHQVTQMGQEVILRCVPISNHLYFYWYRQILGQKVEFLVSFYNNEISEKSEIFDDQFSVERPDGSNFTLKIRSTKLEDSAMYFCASSVRDRNTEAFFGQGTRLTVV.

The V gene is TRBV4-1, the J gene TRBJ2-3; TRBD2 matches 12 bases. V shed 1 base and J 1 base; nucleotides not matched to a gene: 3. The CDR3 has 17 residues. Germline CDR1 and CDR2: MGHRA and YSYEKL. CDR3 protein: CASSQAGTSGRTDTQYF. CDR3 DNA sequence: TGCGCCAGCAGCCAAGCTGGGACTAGCGGGCGCACAGATACGCAGTATTTT.

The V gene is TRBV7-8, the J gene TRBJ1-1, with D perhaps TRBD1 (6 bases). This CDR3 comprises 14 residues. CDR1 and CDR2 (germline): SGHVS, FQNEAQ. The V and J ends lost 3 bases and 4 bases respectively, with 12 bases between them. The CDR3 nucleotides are TGTGCCAGCAGCTTCGATGGACAGTCCACTGAAGCTTTCTTT. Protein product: CASSFDGQSTEAFF.

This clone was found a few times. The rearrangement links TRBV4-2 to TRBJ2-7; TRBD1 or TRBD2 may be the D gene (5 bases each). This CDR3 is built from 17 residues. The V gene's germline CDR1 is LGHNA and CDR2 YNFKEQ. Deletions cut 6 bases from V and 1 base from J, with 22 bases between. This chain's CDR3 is CASSPLLPGRPSYEQYF. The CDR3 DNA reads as TGTGCCAGCAGTCCCTTACTTCCGGGACGTCCATCCTACGAGCAGTACTTC.

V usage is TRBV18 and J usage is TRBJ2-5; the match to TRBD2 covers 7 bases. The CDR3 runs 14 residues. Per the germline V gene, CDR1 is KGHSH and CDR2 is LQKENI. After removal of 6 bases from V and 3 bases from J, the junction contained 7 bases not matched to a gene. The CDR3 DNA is TGTGCCAGCTCGATACTAGCGAGTAAAGAGACCCAGTACTTC. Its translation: CASSILASKETQYF.

This CDR3 reads CASSLKGGNTIYF. The DNA of the CDR3 is TGTGCCAGCAGCTTGAAGGGGGGAAACACCATATATTTT. The chain employs TRBV5-4 and TRBJ1-3; tentatively, D is TRBD1 (5 bases). CDR1 and CDR2 (germline): SGHNT, YYREEE (reference sequence). CDR3 length: 13 amino acids. Trimming removed 1 base at V and 4 bases at J, with 6 bases between.

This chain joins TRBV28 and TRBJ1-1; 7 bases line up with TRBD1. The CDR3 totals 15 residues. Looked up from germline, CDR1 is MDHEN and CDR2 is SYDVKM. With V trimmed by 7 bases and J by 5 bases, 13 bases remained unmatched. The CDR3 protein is CASIPAGVRGTEAFF. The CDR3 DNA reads TGTGCCAGCATCCCTGCGGGCGTCAGGGGGACTGAAGCTTTCTTT. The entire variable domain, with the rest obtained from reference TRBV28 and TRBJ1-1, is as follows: DVKVTQSSRYLVKRTGEKVFLECVQDMDHENMFWYRQDPGLGLRLIYFSYDVKMKEKGDIPEGYSVSREKKERFSLILESASTNQTSMYLCASIPAGVRGTEAFFGQGTRLTVV.

CDR3 nucleotides: TGCGCCAGCAGGAAATTGACTAGCGGGAGGGGGGGGAGCTCCTACAATGAGCAGTTCTTC. Translating gives CASRKLTSGRGGSSYNEQFF. This chain joins TRBV10-2 and TRBJ2-1; 14 bases agree with TRBD2. CDR3 length: 20 amino acids. The J segment lost 0 bases and the V segment lost 6 bases, leaving 13 bases of the junction unmatched. The germline CDR1 and CDR2 sequences are WSHSY and SAAADI.

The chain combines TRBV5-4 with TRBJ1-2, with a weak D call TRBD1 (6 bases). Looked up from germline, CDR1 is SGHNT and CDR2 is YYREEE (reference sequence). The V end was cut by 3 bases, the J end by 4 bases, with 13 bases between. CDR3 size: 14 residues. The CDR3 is CASSSPGVAYGYTF. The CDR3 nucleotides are TGTGCCAGCAGCTCCCCAGGGGTGGCCTATGGCTACACCTTC. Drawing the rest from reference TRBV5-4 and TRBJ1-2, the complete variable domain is ETGVTQSPTHLIKTRGQQVTLRCSSQSGHNTVSWYQQALGQGPQFIFQYYREEENGRGNFPPRFSGLQFPNYSSELNVNALELDDSALYLCASSSPGVAYGYTFGSGTRLTVV.

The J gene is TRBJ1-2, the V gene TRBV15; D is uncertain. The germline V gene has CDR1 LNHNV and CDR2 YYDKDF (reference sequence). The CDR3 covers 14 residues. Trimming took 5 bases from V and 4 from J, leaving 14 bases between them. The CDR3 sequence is CATSGSYSTYGYTF. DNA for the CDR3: TGTGCCACCAGCGGATCGTATAGTACCTATGGCTACACCTTC.

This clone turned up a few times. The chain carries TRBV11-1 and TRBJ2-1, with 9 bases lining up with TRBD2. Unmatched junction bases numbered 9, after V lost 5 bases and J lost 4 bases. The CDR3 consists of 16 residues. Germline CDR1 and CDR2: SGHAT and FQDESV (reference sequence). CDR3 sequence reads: CASSPNSGGRYNEQFF. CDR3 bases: TGTGCCAGCAGCCCGAATAGCGGGGGAAGATACAATGAGCAGTTCTTC. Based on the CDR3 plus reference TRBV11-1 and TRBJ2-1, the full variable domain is EAEVAQSPRYKITEKSQAVAFWCDPISGHATLYWYRQILGQGPELLVQFQDESVVDDSQLPKDRFSAERLKGVDSTLKIQPAELGDSAMYLCASSPNSGGRYNEQFFGPGTRLTVL.

CDR3 bases: TGTGCCAGCAGCTTAGCCCCAGGGGGAACTAATGAAAAACTGTTTTTT. It specifies CASSLAPGGTNEKLFF. The V gene is TRBV7-6, the J gene TRBJ1-4; 7 bases line up with TRBD1. This CDR3 is built from 16 residues. The germline V gene encodes CDR1 SGHVS and CDR2 FNYEAQ. V was clipped by 0 bases and J by 1 base; unmatched bases: 2. Together with reference TRBV7-6 and TRBJ1-4, the CDR3 gives the full variable domain: GAGVSQSPRYKVTKRGQDVALRCDPISGHVSLYWYRQALGQGPEFLTYFNYEAQQDKSGLPNDRFSAERPEGSISTLTIQRTEQRDSAMYRCASSLAPGGTNEKLFFGSGTQLSVL.

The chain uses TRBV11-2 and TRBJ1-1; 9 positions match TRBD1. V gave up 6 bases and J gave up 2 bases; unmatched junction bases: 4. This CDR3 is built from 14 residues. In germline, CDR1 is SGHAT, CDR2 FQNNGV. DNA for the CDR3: TGTGCCAGCAGTAGGGACAGGGTTAACACTGAAGCTTTCTTT. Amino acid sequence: CASSRDRVNTEAFF. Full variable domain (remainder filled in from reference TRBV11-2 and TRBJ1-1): EAGVAQSPRYKIIEKRQSVAFWCNPISGHATLYWYQQILGQGPKLLIQFQNNGVVDDSQLPKDRFSAERLKGVDSTLKIQPAKLEDSAVYLCASSRDRVNTEAFFGQGTRLTVV.

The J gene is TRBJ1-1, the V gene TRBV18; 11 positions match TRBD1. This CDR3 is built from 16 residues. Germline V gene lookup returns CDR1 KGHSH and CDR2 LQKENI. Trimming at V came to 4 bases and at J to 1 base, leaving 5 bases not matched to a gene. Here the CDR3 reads CASSHGTGGSNTEAFF. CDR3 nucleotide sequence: TGTGCCAGCTCACATGGGACAGGGGGTTCGAACACTGAAGCTTTCTTT.

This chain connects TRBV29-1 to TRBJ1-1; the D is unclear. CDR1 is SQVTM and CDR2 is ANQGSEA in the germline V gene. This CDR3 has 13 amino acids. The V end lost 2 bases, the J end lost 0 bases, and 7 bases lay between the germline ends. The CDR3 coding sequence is TGCAGCGTTGAAAGGGTAATGAACACTGAAGCTTTCTTT. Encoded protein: CSVERVMNTEAFF. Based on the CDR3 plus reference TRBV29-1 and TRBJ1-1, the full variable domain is SAVISQKPSRDICQRGTSLTIQCQVDSQVTMMFWYRQQPGQSLTLIATANQGSEATYESGFVIDKFPISRPNLTFSTLTVSNMSPEDSSIYLCSVERVMNTEAFFGQGTRLTVV.

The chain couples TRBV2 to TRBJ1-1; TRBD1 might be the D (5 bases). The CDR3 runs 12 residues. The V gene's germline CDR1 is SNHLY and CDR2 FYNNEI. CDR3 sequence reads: CIWGKGTTEAFF. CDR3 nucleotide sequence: TGTATATGGGGTAAGGGGACCACTGAAGCTTTCTTT. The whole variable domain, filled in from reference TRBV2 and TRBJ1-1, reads EPEVTQTPSHQVTQMGQEVILRCVPISNHLYFYWYRQILGQKVEFLVSFYNNEISEKSEIFDDQFSVERPDGSNFTLKIRSTKLEDSAMYFCIWGKGTTEAFFGQGTRLTVV.

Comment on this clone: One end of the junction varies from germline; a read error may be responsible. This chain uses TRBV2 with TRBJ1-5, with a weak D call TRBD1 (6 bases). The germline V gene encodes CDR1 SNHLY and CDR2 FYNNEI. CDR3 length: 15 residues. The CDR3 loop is CASSEGTFGSQPQHF. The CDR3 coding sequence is TGTGCCAGCAGCGAAGGGACATTCGGTAGTCAGCCCCAGCATTTT.

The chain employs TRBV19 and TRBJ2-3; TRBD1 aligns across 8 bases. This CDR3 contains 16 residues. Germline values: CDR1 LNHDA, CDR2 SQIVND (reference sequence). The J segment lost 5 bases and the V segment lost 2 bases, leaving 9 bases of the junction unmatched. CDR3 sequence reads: CASSILGQGERDTQYF. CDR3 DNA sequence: TGTGCCAGTAGTATATTAGGACAGGGAGAAAGAGATACGCAGTATTTT.

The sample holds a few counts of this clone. The CDR3 reads CASSGSGNTEAFF. The CDR3 DNA reads as TGCGCCAGCAGTGGATCGGGGAACACTGAAGCTTTCTTT. The chain links TRBV10-1 to TRBJ1-1; D is undetermined. The germline V gene has CDR1 WNHNN and CDR2 SYGVQD (reference sequence). This CDR3 comprises 13 residues. V gave up 4 bases and J gave up 1 base, with 7 bases separating them.

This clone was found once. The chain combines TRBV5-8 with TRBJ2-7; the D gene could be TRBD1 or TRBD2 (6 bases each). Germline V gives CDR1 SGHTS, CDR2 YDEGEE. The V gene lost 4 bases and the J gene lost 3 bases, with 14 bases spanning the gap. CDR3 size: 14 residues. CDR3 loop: CASSPPGAYYEQYF. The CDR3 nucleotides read TGTGCCAGCAGCCCCCCGGGGGCTTACTACGAGCAGTACTTC.